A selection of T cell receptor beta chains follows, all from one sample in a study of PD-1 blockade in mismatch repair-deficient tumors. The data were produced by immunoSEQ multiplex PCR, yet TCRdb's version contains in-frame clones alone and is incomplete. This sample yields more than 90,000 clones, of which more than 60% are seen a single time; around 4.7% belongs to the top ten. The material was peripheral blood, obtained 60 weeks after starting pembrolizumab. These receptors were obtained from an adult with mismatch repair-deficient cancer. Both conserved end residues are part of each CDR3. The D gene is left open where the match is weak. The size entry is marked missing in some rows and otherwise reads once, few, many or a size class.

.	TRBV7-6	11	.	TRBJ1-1	TGTGCCAGCAGCCTAGGGCTTGGAGCTTTCTTT	CASSLGLGAFF
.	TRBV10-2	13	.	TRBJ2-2	TGCGCCAGCGGAACTTCGAACACCGGGGAGCTGTTTTTT	CASGTSNTGELFF
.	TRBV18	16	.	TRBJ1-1	TGTGCCAGCCTTACCCCCTACAGTTTGGAGGGCACTGAAGCTTTCTTT	CASLTPYSLEGTEAFF
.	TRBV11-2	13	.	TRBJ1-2	TGTGCCAGCAGCTTAGGGGGGGCGCGGGGCTACACCTTC	CASSLGGARGYTF
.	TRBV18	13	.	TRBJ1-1	TGTGCCAGCTCGCCGGACACTTTTACTGAAGCTTTCTTT	CASSPDTFTEAFF
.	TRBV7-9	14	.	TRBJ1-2	TGTGCCAGCAGCTTAGGTCAAGGGTATGATGGCTACACCTTC	CASSLGQGYDGYTF
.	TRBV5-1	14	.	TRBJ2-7	TGCGCCAGCAGCCTGGAGGTTAGCTCCTACGAGCAGTACTTC	CASSLEVSSYEQYF
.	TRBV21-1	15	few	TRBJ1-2	TGTGCCAGCAGCAAAGCGCTTTGGGGTATGGGCGGCTACACCTTC	CASSKALWGMGGYTF
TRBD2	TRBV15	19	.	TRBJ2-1	TGTGCCACCAGCCGATACGGGAGACTAGCGTCCCAAAGGGACAATGAGCAGTTCTTC	CATSRYGRLASQRDNEQFF
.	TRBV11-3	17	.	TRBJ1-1	TGTGCCAGCAGCTCGCGGGGCAACCTCGCTTCTTACACTGAAGCTTTCTTT	CASSSRGNLASYTEAFF
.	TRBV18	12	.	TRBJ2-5	TGTGCCAGCTCACCCTCCCAAGAGACCCAGTACTTC	CASSPSQETQYF
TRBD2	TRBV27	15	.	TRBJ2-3	TGTGCCAGCAGTATTCCGGGACTAAACACAGATACGCAGTATTTT	CASSIPGLNTDTQYF
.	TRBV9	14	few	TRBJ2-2	TGTGCCAGCACCAGGGGCCTTCGGGACGGGGAGCTGTTTTTT	CASTRGLRDGELFF